The rows below give T cell receptor beta chains drawn from one sample of a study of blood T cell repertoires in COVID-19. Libraries were prepared by immunoSEQ multiplex PCR; TCRdb keeps only in-frame clonotypes and omits some of them. The sample carries about 76,000 clones, roughly 90% recorded once. The sequenced material came from peripheral blood. These receptors originate from a human donor in a cohort sampled during active COVID-19. Each CDR3 is given with its conserved first and last residue. Only some rows state a clone size, as once, few, many or a class for expanded clones.

J gene	V gene	clone size	CDR3 protein
TRBJ2-1	TRBV20-1	.	CSASNSGRANEQFF
TRBJ1-2	TRBV19	.	CASSAGTGAYGYTF
TRBJ2-3	TRBV27	.	CASGPGGRHIGTDTQYF
TRBJ1-2	TRBV19	medium-sized	CASSPGDSYGYTF
TRBJ1-1	TRBV3-1/TRBV3-2	.	CASRQVGGEAFF
TRBJ2-5	TRBV11-2	.	CASSLGGKETQYF
TRBJ2-4	TRBV25-1	.	CASSGDNGIQYF
TRBJ1-1	TRBV5-4	.	CASSLVGGGEAFF
TRBJ2-7	TRBV6-5	.	CASSYRGQGAYEQYF
TRBJ2-2	TRBV27	.	CASSLYSLNTGELFF
TRBJ2-5	TRBV7-9	.	CASSLLSGQETQYF
TRBJ1-3	TRBV7-2	.	CASSLDRLGSGNTIYF
TRBJ1-2	TRBV7-2	.	CASSLGQVNYGYTF
TRBJ2-3	TRBV6-4	.	CASSDGQGADTQYF
TRBJ2-6	TRBV6-1	.	CASSEGSFGSGANVLTF
TRBJ2-5	TRBV24-1	.	CATSDRASGRAGETQYF
TRBJ1-6	TRBV28	.	CASSLGLGSGNSPLHF
TRBJ2-7	TRBV5-5	.	CASSFGRDRVDEQYF
TRBJ1-2	TRBV2	.	CASNKQGEYGYTF
TRBJ2-3	TRBV28	.	CASSSQTDTQYF
TRBJ2-1	TRBV6-2/TRBV6-3	.	CASSYTQRVEQFF
TRBJ2-7	TRBV12-3/TRBV12-4	.	CALWGGDEQYF
TRBJ2-1	TRBV28	.	CASSSLTDNEQFF
TRBJ2-4	TRBV19	.	CASSIEVWGERNIQYF
TRBJ2-1	TRBV27	once	CASSFGTSGRASSQFF
TRBJ2-2	TRBV15	.	CATSGTGVSGELFF
TRBJ2-7	TRBV9	.	CASSVAGTGNYEQYF
TRBJ1-1	TRBV3-1/TRBV3-2	.	CASSPSFIYRGDTEAFF
TRBJ2-2	TRBV15	.	CATSRGDRGQGGELFF
TRBJ2-3	TRBV5-4	.	CASSFKTSGSTDTQYF
TRBJ2-3	TRBV10-3	once	CAISIAGGADTQYF
TRBJ2-5	TRBV7-9	.	CASSGRETQYF
TRBJ2-3	TRBV7-9	.	CASMASGMDTQYF
TRBJ2-5	TRBV19	.	CASSMQGAGETQYF
TRBJ2-7	TRBV2	few	CASGQGSSYEQYF
TRBJ2-3	TRBV19	.	CASSIRQGRTDTQYF
TRBJ2-5	TRBV12-3/TRBV12-4	.	CASRTTGQETQYF
TRBJ2-7	TRBV27	.	CASSPGLAGAEQYF
TRBJ2-7	TRBV28	.	CASSPSLGGNEQYF
TRBJ2-7	TRBV29-1	once	CSVEGLSSYEQYF
TRBJ2-5	TRBV27	.	CASSSFGLEETQYF
TRBJ1-5	TRBV6-1	few	CASSDRDWDQPQHF
TRBJ1-3	TRBV12-3/TRBV12-4	.	CASSLGGGNTIYF
TRBJ2-3	TRBV7-9	.	CASSSIAGPYTQYF
TRBJ1-4	TRBV30	.	CAWSTEGAEKLFF
TRBJ1-2	TRBV5-1	.	CASSLEAGHYGYTF
TRBJ2-1	TRBV6-2/TRBV6-3	.	CASSKGTFYNEQFF
TRBJ2-3	TRBV5-5	.	CASSGGQQSTDTQYF
TRBJ2-3	TRBV24-1	.	CATSVGGGGTDTQYF
TRBJ2-1	TRBV5-6	once	CASSPHAGGSSYEQFF
TRBJ1-4	TRBV7-9	.	CASGQTGQDEKLFF
TRBJ2-1	TRBV4-1	.	CASSVRNEQFF